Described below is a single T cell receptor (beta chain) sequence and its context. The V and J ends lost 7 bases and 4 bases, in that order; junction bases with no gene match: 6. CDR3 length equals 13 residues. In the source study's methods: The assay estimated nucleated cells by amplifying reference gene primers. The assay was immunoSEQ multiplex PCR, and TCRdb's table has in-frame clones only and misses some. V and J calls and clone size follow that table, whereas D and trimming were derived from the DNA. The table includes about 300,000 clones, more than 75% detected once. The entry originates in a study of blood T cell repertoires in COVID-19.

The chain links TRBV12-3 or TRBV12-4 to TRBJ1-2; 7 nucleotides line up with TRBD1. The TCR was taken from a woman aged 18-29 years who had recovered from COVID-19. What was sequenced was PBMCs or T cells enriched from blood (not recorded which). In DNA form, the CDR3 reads TGTGCCAGCACGCCGACAGGGACCTATGGCTACACCTTC. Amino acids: CASTPTGTYGYTF.